This TCR beta chain appears in the sequencing data of a study of cytomegalovirus exposure and HLA in healthy donors. General study points: In an earlier analysis, most TCR beta V segments were productive about 87% or about 30% of the time. TCR sequences were mostly rare, though some public TCRs occurred in many donors.

The primer mix had 60 Vbeta and 13 Jbeta primers. Produced via immunoSEQ multiplex PCR; TCRdb's table is partial and in-frame only. The sample's table shows some 130,000 clones. The study sampled nominally healthy donors, though unrecorded immune exposures were likely. Germline values: CDR1 SGDLS, CDR2 YYNGEE. V shed 0 bases, J shed 1 base, and the junction held 5 bases outside the gene matches. The CDR3 sequence is 16 residues long. Points on this clone: Its specificity is not known.

The sample comprised PBMCs. This sequence was found in a woman aged 40 to 50 in good health and CMV-seronegative. The genes are TRBV9 and TRBJ2-3; TRBD2 matches at 7 bases. The CDR3 sequence is CASSVAGGGGTDTQYF. CDR3 DNA: TGTGCCAGCAGCGTAGCGGGGGGAGGGGGCACAGATACGCAGTATTTT.